The rows below give T cell receptor beta chains drawn from one sample of a study of blood T cells in healthy people across ages. TCRdb redid the calling of the 5' RACE reads with MiXCR, one entry per CDR3 protein. The data contain some 780,000 distinct CDR3 sequences, approximately 53% of them singletons. The material sequenced was blood. Source of these receptors: a man between 35 and 55 years old in good health. Each CDR3 is given with its conserved first and last residue. A D gene is named only where the DNA matches it firmly.

>.|12|TRBV28|TRBJ1-1
CASRTLTGEAFF
>.|14|TRBV7-2|TRBJ1-1
CASSPSHLNTEAFF
>TRBD1|17|TRBV2|TRBJ2-3
CASRTLGTGGTGDTQYF
>TRBD1|16|TRBV28|TRBJ2-6
CASSEHRGSSANVLTF
>TRBD2|15|TRBV5-1|.
CASSLMGEGPHEQYF
>.|15|TRBV28|TRBJ1-5
CASSSWTDSNQPQHF
>.|15|TRBV20-1|TRBJ2-7
CSAPLGSISSYEQYF
>.|14|TRBV7-2|TRBJ1-5
CASSLVGGDQPQHF
>TRBD1|16|TRBV20-1|TRBJ2-6
CSASAQGAIGANVLTF
>TRBD2|18|TRBV7-2|TRBJ2-4
CASSLLRLAGGVKNIQYF
>TRBD1|14|TRBV12-3/TRBV12-4|TRBJ1-2
CASRTGPNNYGYTF
>TRBD1|15|TRBV4-1|TRBJ2-7
CASSQQGQGVYEQYF
>.|13|TRBV10-3|TRBJ2-5
CAISESAEETQYF
>.|12|TRBV7-2|TRBJ2-3
CVSSPSTDTQYF
>.|13|TRBV10-3|TRBJ2-5
CAISEFTGETQYF
>.|15|TRBV20-1|TRBJ2-5
CSAGVGGSIKNEQYF
>.|15|TRBV28|TRBJ1-6
CASSLYPSQNSPLHF
>TRBD1|15|TRBV5-1|TRBJ2-7
CASSFDRQGFYEQYF
>.|11|TRBV12-3/TRBV12-4|TRBJ2-5
CASSTQKAQYF
>TRBD1|11|TRBV29-1|TRBJ1-2
CSGSRGDGYTF
>TRBD2|14|TRBV7-3|TRBJ2-5
CASSYSGSSETQYF
>.|15|TRBV5-1|TRBJ2-1
CASSLNDGSQETQFF
>TRBD2|19|TRBV7-2|TRBJ2-3
CASTLPTLKTSGSADTQYF
>TRBD2|15|TRBV7-3|.
CASSSSGTISSEQYF
>TRBD1|14|TRBV2|TRBJ2-6
CASRSGGQGSALTF
>.|14|TRBV5-1|TRBJ1-4
CASSLSGADEKLFF
>TRBD1|15|TRBV11-3|.
CASSLPRLSGGEQYF
>.|13|TRBV25-1|TRBJ2-3
CASSATNTDTQYF
>.|13|TRBV29-1|TRBJ2-5
CSVGGVVGETQYF
>.|13|TRBV7-9|TRBJ1-1
CASNTPGNAEAFF
>TRBD1|15|TRBV11-2|TRBJ2-1
CASSLTTGTYNEQFF
>.|14|TRBV27|TRBJ2-7
CASSSSGISSEQYF
>.|14|TRBV29-1|TRBJ1-1
CSAAAGPPTTEAFF
>.|14|TRBV20-1|TRBJ1-1
CSARDPQGGTEAFF
>.|14|TRBV5-5|TRBJ2-7
CASSLYQGSYEQYF
>.|16|TRBV6-5|TRBJ1-2
CASSPESAGRIYGYTF
>.|16|TRBV27|.
CASSYGRGRPYNEQYF
>TRBD1|14|TRBV7-9|TRBJ2-7
CASSAGQERREQYF
>.|13|TRBV2|TRBJ2-3
CASSENWSNTQYF
>.|17|TRBV7-2|TRBJ2-3
CASSLGMAGSGTDTQYF
>.|14|TRBV7-9|TRBJ2-1
CASSDRGVINEQFF
>TRBD2|15|TRBV7-7|TRBJ2-5
CASSPSSGGGETQYF
>TRBD1|15|TRBV12-3/TRBV12-4|TRBJ2-1
CASSPPRGLANEQFF
>.|14|TRBV6-2/TRBV6-3|TRBJ1-2
CASSHPALKKGYTF
>.|18|TRBV20-1|.
CSASPLELTEEAYNEQYF
>.|15|TRBV4-3|TRBJ2-3
CASSQDRVITDTQYF
>TRBD2|18|TRBV28|TRBJ2-7
CASSLGTSGTWSTYEQYF
>TRBD2|16|TRBV12-3/TRBV12-4|TRBJ2-3
CASSFPTVRGADTQYF
>TRBD1|13|TRBV20-1|TRBJ1-4
CSASDKGDRKPFF
>TRBD2|17|TRBV7-2|TRBJ2-1
CASSLTSGRSSYNEQFF
>TRBD1|16|TRBV25-1|TRBJ2-2
CASSEDRGPTLGELFF
>.|15|TRBV5-1|TRBJ2-1
CASSLEGGMWNEQFF
>TRBD1|16|TRBV6-5|TRBJ2-5
CASSAEQGASGETQYF
>.|16|TRBV28|TRBJ2-3
CATQTPLGSGTDTQYF
>TRBD1|19|TRBV7-2|TRBJ1-4
CASSITRDSSPRGNEKLFF
>TRBD1|14|TRBV20-1|TRBJ1-5
CSAGNYRGPQPQHF